This TCR beta chain comes out of a study of T cell repertoires in cytomegalovirus infection. In the study overall: CMV infection together with matching HLA type was indicated by public TCR beta signatures. Whole-study findings and limits: Public TCR beta family frequency separated CMV-and-HLA carriers, including in an independent cohort. The ex vivo response was dominated by HLA-C-restricted CMV-specific TCR beta clonotypes.

MiXCR, applied by TCRdb to the reads, yields one record per CDR3 protein. This table holds just under 550,000 distinct CDR3 sequences, around a quarter found once. About this clonotype: Its target is not known.

The CDR3 runs to 16 residues. V dropped 0 bases and J dropped 0 bases, with 8 bases sitting between them. Germline V gene sequence: CDR1 ENHRY, CDR2 SYGVKD. The clonotype originates from a human donor in good health (CMV status not recorded). Some clones in this sample may be carry-over from other donors' samples. Sequenced input: PBMCs. The genes are TRBV10-3 and TRBJ1-4, with unresolved D. The CDR3 coding sequence is TGTGCCATCAGTGAGTCGACCGGGGCAACTAATGAAAAACTGTTTTTT. It translates to CAISESTGATNEKLFF.